This T cell receptor (beta chain) was found in a study of blood T cell repertoires in COVID-19. Clones were sequenced by immunoSEQ multiplex PCR, and TCRdb holds only the in-frame ones, with some missing. Altogether about 180,000 clones are present, about 80% being singletons, with the ten largest covering 14%. Germline CDR1 reads MGHRA; CDR2 reads YSYEKL. CDR3 length: 12 residues. V was shortened by 0 bases and J by 6 bases, with 6 bases between the two germline ends. The chain has TRBV4-1 and TRBJ2-7, with a tentative D call TRBD1 (5 bases). This TCR derives from a man in his sixties who had been exposed to COVID-19. The sequenced sample was PBMCs or T cells enriched from blood (not recorded which). CDR3 sequence (DNA): TGCGCCAGCAGCCAAGAGGGGCGCGAGCAGTACTTC. As protein: CASSQEGREQYF.